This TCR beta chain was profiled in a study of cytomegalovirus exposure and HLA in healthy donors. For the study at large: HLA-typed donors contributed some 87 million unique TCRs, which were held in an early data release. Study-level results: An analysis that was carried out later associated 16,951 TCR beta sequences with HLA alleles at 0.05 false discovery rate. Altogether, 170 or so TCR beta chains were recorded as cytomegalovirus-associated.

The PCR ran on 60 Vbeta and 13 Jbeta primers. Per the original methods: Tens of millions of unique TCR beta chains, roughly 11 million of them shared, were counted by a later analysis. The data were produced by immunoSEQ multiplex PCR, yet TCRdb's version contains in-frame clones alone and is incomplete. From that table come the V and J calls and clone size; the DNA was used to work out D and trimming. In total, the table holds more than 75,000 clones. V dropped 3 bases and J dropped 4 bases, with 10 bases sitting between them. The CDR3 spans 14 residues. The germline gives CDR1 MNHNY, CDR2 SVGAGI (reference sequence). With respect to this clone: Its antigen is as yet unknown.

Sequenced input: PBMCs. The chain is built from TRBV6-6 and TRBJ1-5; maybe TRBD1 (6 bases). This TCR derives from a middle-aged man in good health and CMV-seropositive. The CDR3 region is CASSYLRGNQPQHF. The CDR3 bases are TGTGCCAGCAGTTATCTTAGGGGGAATCAGCCCCAGCATTTT.